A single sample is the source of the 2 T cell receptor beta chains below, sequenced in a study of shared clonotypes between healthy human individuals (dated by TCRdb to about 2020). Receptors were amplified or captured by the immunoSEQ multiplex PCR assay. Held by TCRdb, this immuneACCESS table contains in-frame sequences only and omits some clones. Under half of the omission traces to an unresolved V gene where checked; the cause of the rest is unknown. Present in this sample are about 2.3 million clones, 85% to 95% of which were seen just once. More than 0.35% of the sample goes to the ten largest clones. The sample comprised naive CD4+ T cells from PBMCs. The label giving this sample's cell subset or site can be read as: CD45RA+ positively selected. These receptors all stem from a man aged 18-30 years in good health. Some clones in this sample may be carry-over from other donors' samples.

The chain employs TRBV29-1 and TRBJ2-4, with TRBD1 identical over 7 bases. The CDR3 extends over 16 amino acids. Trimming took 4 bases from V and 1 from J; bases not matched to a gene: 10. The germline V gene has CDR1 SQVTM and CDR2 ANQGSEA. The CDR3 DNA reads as TGCAGCGTTGTTGACAGGGTCGCCGCGGCCAAAAACATTCAGTACTTC. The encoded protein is CSVVDRVAAAKNIQYF.

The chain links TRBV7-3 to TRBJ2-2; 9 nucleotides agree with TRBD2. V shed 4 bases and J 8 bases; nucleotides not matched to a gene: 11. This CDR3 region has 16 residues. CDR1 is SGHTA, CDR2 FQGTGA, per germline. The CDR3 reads CASSSVSGREGGELFF. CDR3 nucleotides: TGTGCCAGCAGCTCCGTTAGCGGGAGAGAGGGTGGGGAGCTGTTTTTT.